The text below deals with one T cell receptor beta chain. The antigen is undetermined. A single base separates this from a much larger clone, so it may be a read error. These data come from a study of T cells in Graves' hyperthyroidism and ophthalmopathy. It was RNA transcripts that yielded the amplified TCR beta CDR3 regions. HTBI primers drove first-round RT-PCR of the TCR CDR3. TCRdb re-derived calls from the multiplex PCR reads in MiXCR, one entry per CDR3 protein. The sample includes over 500,000 distinct CDR3 sequences, 15% to 20% of them seen just once. The trim removed 4 bases at V and 3 bases at J, leaving 7 bases unmatched. This CDR3 spans 14 amino acids. Germline CDR1 and CDR2: DFQATT and SNEGSKA (reference sequence). General observations from the study: Researchers found most expanded thyroid clonotypes above 0.001 in blood as well.

This rearrangement joins TRBV20-1 to TRBJ2-7; TRBD2 agrees at 9 bases. The sequencing sample was made of blood. The receptor comes from a woman in her thirties with Graves' ophthalmopathy. CDR3 loop: CSANRLAENYEQYF. CDR3 in DNA: TGCAGTGCTAATAGACTAGCGGAGAACTACGAGCAGTACTTC.